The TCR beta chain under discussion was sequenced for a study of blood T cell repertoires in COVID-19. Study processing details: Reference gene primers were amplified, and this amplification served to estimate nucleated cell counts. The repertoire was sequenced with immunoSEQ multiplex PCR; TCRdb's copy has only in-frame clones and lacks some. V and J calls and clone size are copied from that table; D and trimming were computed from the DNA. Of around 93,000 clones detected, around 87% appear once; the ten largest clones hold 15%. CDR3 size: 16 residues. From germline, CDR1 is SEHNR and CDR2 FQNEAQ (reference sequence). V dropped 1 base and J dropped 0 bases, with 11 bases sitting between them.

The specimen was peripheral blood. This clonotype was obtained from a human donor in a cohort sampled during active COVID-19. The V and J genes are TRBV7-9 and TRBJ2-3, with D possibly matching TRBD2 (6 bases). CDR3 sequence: CASSLDGGTSTDTQYF. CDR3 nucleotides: TGTGCCAGCAGCTTAGATGGCGGGACTAGCACAGATACGCAGTATTTT. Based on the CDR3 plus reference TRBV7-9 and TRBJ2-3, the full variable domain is DTGVSQNPRHKITKRGQNVTFRCDPISEHNRLYWYRQTLGQGPEFLTYFQNEAQLEKSRLLSDRFSAERPKGSFSTLEIQRTEQGDSAMYLCASSLDGGTSTDTQYFGPGTRLTVL.